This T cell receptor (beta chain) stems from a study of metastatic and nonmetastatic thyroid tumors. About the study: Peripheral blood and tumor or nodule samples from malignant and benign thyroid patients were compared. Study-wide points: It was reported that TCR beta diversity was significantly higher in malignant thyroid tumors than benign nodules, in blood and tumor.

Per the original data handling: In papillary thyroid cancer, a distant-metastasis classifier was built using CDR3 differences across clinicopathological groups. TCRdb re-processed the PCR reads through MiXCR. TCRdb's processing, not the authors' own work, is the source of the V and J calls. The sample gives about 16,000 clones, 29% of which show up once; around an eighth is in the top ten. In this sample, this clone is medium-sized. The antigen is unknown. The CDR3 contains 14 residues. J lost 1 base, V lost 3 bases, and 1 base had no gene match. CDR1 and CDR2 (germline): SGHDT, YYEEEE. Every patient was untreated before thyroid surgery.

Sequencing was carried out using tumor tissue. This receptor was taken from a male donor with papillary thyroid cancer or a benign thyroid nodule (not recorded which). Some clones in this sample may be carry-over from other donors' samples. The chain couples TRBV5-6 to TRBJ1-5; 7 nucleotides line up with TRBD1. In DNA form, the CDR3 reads TGTGCCAGCAGCTGGGGACAGAGCAATCAGCCCCAGCATTTT. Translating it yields CASSWGQSNQPQHF.